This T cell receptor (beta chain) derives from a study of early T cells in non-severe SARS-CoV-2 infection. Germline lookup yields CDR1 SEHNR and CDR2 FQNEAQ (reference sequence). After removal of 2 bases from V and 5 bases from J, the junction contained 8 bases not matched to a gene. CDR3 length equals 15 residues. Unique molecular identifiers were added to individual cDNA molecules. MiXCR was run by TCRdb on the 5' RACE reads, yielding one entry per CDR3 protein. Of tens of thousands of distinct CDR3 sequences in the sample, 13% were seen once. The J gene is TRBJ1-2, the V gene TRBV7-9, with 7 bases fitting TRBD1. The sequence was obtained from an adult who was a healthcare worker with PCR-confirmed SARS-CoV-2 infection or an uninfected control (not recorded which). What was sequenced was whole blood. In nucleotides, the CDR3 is TGTGCCAGCAGCTTAAGCCGGGACAGAGATTATGGCTACACCTTC. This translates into CASSLSRDRDYGYTF.